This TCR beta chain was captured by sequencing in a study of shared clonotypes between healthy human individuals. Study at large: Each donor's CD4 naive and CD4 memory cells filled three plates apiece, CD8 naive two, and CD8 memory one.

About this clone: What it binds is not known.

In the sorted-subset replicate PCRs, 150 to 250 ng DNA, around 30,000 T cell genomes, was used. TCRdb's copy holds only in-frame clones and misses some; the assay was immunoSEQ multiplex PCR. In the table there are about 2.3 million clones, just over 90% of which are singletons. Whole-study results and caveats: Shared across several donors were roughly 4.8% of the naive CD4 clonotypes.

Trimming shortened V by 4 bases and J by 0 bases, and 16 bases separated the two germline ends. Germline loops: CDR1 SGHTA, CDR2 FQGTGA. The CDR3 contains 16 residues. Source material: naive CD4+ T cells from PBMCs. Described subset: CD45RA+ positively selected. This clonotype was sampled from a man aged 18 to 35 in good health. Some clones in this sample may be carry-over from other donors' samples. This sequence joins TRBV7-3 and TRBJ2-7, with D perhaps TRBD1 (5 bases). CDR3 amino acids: CASSSLGAKSSYEQYF. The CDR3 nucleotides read TGTGCCAGCAGCTCATTAGGGGCAAAGAGCTCCTACGAGCAGTACTTC.